The subject of this entry is one T cell receptor (beta chain). The record originates from a study of response to subunit inactivated influenza vaccine. The junction had 4 bases not matched to a gene; V was cut back by 4 bases and J by 3 bases. Germline V gene data show CDR1 as SGHNT and CDR2 as YYREEE (reference sequence). There are 14 residues in the CDR3. Each CDR3 protein gets one entry after TCRdb re-called the RT-PCR reads with MiXCR. Of just over 300,000 distinct CDR3 sequences in the sample, about 20% were seen once. The source was PBMCs from blood, collected approximately 22 months after vaccination. The chain has TRBV5-4 and TRBJ2-7; 10 bases fit TRBD2. The receptor's source is a man aged 45-69 years who received an inactivated influenza vaccine. The CDR3 sequence is CASSGSGGDYEQYF. In DNA form, the CDR3 reads TGTGCCAGCAGCGGAAGCGGGGGGGACTACGAGCAGTACTTC.